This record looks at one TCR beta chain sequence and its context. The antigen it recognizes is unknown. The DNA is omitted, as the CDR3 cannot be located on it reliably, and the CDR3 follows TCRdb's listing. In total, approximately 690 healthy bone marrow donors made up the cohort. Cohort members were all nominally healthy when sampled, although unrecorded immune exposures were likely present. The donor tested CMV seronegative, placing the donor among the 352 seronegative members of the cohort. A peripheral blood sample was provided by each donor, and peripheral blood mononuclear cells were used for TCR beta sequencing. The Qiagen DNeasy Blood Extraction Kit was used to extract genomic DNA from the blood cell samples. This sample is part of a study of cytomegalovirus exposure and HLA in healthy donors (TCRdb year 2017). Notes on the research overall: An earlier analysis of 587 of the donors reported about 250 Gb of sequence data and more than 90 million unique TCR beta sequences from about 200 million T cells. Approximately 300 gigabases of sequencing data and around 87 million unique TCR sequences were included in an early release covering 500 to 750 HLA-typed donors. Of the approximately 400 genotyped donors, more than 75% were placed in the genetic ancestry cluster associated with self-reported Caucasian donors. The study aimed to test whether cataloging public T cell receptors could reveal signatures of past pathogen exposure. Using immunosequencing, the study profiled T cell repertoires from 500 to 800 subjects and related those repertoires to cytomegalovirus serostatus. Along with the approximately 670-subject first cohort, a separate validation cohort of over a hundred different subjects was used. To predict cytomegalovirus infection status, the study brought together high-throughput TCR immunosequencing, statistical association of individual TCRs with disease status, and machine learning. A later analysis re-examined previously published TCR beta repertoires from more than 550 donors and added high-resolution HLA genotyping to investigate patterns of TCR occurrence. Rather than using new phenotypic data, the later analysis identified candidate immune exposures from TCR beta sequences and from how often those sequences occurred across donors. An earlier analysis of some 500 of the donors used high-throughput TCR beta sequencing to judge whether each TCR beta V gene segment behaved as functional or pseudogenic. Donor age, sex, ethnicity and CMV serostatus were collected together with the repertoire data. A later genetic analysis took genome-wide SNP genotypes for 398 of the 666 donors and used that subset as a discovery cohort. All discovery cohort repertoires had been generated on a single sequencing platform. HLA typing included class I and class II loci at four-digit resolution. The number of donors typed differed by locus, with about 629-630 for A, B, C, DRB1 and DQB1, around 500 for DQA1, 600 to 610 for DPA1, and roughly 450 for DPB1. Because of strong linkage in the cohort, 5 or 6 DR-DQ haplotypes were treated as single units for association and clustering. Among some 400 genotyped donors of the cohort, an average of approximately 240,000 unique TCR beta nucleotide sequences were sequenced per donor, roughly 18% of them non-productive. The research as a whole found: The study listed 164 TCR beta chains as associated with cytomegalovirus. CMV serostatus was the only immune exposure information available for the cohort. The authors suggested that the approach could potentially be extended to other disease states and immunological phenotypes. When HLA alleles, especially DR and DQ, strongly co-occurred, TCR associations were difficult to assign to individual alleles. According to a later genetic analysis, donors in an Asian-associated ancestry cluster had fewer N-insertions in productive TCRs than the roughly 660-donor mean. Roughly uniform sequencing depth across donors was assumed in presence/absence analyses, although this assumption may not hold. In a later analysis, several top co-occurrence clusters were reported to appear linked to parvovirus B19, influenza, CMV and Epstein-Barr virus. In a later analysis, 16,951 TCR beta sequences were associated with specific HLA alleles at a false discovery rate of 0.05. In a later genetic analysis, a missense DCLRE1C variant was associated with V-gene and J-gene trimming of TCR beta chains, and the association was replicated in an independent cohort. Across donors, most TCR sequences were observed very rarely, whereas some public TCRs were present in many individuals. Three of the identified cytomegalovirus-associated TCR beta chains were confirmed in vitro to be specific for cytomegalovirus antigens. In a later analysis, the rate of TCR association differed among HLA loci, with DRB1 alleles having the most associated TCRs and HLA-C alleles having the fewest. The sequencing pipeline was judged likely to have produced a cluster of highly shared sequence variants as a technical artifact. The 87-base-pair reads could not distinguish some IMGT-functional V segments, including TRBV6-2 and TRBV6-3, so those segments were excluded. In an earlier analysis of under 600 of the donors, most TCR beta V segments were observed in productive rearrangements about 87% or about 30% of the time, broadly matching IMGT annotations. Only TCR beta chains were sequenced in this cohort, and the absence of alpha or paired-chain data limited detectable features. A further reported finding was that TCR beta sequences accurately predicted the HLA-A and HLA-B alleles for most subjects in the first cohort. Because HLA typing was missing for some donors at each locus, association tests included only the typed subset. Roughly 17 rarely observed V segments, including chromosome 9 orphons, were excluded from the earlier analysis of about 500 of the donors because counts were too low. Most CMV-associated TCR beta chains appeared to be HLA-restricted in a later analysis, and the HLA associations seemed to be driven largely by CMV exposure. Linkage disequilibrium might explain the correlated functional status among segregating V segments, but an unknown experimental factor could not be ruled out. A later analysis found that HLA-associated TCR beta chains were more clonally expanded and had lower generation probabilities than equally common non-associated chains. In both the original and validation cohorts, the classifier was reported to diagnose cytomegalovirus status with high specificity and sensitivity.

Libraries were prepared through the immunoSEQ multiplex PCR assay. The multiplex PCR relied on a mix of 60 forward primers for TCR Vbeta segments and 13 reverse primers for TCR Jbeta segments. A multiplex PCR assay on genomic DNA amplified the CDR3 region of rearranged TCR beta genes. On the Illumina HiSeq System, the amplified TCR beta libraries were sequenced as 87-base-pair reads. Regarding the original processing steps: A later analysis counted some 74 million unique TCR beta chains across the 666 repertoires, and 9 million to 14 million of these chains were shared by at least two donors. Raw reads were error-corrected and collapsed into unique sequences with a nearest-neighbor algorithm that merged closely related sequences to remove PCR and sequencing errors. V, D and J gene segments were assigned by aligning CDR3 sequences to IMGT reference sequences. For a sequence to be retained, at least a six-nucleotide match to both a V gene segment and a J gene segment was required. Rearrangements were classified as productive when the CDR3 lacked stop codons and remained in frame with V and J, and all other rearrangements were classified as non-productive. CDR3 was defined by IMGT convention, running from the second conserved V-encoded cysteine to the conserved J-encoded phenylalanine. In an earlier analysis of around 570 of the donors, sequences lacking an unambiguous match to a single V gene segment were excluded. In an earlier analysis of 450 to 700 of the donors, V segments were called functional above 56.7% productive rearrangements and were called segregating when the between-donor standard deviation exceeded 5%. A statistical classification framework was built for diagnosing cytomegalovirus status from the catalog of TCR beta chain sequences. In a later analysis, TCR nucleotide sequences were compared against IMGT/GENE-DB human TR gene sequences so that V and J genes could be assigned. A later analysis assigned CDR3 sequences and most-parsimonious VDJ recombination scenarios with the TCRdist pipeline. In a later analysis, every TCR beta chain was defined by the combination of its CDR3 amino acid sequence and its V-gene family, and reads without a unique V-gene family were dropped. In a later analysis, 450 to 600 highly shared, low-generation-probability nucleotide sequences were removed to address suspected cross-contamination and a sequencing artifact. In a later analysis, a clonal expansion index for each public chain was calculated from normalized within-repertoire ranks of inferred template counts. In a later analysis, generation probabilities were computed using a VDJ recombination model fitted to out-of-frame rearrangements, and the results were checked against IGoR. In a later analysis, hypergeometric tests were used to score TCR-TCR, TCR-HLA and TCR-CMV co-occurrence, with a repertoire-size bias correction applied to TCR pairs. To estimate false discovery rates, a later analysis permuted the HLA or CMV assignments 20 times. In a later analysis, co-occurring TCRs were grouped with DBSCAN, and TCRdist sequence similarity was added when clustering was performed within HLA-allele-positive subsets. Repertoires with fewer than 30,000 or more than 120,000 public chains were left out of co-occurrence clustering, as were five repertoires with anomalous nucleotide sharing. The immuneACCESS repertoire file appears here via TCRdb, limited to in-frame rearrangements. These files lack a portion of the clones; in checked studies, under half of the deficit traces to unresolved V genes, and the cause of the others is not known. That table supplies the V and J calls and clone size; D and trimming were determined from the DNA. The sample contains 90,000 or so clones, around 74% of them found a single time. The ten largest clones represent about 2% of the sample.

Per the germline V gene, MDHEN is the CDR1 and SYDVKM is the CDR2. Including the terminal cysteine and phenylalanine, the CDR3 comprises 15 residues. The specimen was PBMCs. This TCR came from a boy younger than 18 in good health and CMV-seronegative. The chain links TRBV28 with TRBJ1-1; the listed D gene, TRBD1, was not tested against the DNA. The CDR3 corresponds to CASSFFGQTPGSAFF.